Following are 16 T cell receptor beta chains from one sample sequenced in a study of cytomegalovirus exposure and HLA in healthy donors. The primer mix had 60 Vbeta and 13 Jbeta primers. Using immunoSEQ multiplex PCR, the repertoire was profiled, and TCRdb retains in-frame clones only, with some absent. Recorded for this sample: roughly 70,000 clones. Specimen: PBMCs. These receptors originate from a female donor in good health and CMV-seropositive.

The chain couples TRBV5-4 to TRBJ2-1, with 8 bases identical to TRBD1. The CDR3 contains 16 residues. Germline trimming cut 4 bases from V and 5 bases from J; bases unmatched to any gene: 11. CDR1 SGHNT and CDR2 YYREEE come from the germline V gene (reference sequence). For the CDR3, the DNA is TGTGCCAGCAGCCCACAGGGGGATAGGTACAACAATGAGCAGTTCTTC. Protein: CASSPQGDRYNNEQFF.

This sequence joins TRBV5-1 and TRBJ2-5, with 8 bases fitting TRBD1. The CDR3 contains 15 residues. V lost 1 base to trimming and J lost 4 bases; unmatched junction nucleotides: 6. Germline-derived CDR1 and CDR2 are SGHRS and YFSETQ. The CDR3 loop is CASSLTPGGRETQYF. CDR3 nucleotides: TGCGCCAGCAGCTTGACCCCAGGGGGCCGAGAGACCCAGTACTTC.

The gene calls are TRBV6-4 and TRBJ2-3, with a possible D match to TRBD2 (6 bases). Deletions cut 5 bases from V and 0 bases from J, with 6 bases between. From germline, CDR1 is MRHNA and CDR2 SNTAGT. This CDR3 has 13 residues. CDR3 nucleotides: TGTGCCAGCAGTAGCGGGAGCACAGATACGCAGTATTTT. This gives the protein CASSSGSTDTQYF.

CDR3 nucleotides: TGCGCCAGCAGCTTGGTGCAGGGGGCGTCAGAGACCCAGTACTTC. Amino acid sequence: CASSLVQGASETQYF. This chain uses TRBV5-1 with TRBJ2-5; 8 positions agree with TRBD1. Germline loops: CDR1 SGHRS, CDR2 YFSETQ. V shed 0 bases, J shed 4 bases, and the junction held 5 bases outside the gene matches. This CDR3 contains 15 residues.

CDR3 DNA sequence: TGTGCCAGCAGCCCCGAAGCTAGAGGCGACAATGAGCAGTTCTTC. Translated, it gives CASSPEARGDNEQFF. V gene TRBV4-2 combines with J gene TRBJ2-1; no definite D call. The germline gives CDR1 LGHNA, CDR2 YNFKEQ. Trimming pared 4 bases from V and 5 bases from J, leaving 15 bases between. The CDR3 totals 15 residues.

The chain recombines TRBV30 with TRBJ2-1, with 11 bases lining up with TRBD2. The junction had 6 bases not matched to a gene; V was cut back by 0 bases and J by 5 bases. The CDR3 length is 16 residues. CDR1 GTSNPN and CDR2 SVGIG come from the germline V gene (reference sequence). In DNA, the CDR3 is TGTGCCTGGAGTGTGGGGGCTAGCGGGAGGAACAATGAGCAGTTCTTC. Translation gives CAWSVGASGRNNEQFF.

The chain recombines TRBV9 with TRBJ2-3; D might be TRBD2 (7 bases). Trimming removed 0 bases from V and 2 bases from J, with 16 bases in between. CDR1 is SGDLS and CDR2 is YYNGEE in the germline V gene. CDR3 length: 17 residues. The CDR3, as DNA: TGTGCCAGCAGCGTAGGAGCGGGACATTCCTTCACAGATACGCAGTATTTT. Encoded protein: CASSVGAGHSFTDTQYF.

The chain joins TRBV18 to TRBJ1-1; unclear D gene. This CDR3 spans 13 amino acids. Germline V gives CDR1 KGHSH, CDR2 LQKENI. The ends were cut back, 4 bases at V and 6 bases at J, with 12 bases in the middle. In nucleotides, the CDR3 is TGTGCCAGCTCACTAGACCGGAGGGCTGAAGCTTTCTTT. As protein: CASSLDRRAEAFF.

V usage is TRBV2 and J usage is TRBJ2-7; 10 bases line up with TRBD2. The CDR3 has 15 residues. V dropped 2 bases and J dropped 2; count of bases not matched to a gene: 3. Germline CDR1 reads SNHLY; CDR2 reads FYNNEI. CDR3 sequence reads: CASSEILAGAYEQYF. In DNA form, the CDR3 reads TGTGCCAGCAGTGAAATCCTAGCGGGAGCCTACGAGCAGTACTTC.

The V call is TRBV19, the J call TRBJ2-1; 11 bases agree with TRBD2. V dropped 5 bases and J dropped 4; count of bases not matched to a gene: 4. CDR3 size: 15 residues. CDR1 and CDR2 from the germline V gene are LNHDA and SQIVND (reference sequence). Here the CDR3 DNA reads TGTGCCAGTAGTCCCGGGACTAGCGGATACAATGAGCAGTTCTTC. It specifies CASSPGTSGYNEQFF. Filled out from reference TRBV19 and TRBJ2-1, the complete variable domain reads DGGITQSPKYLFRKEGQNVTLSCEQNLNHDAMYWYRQDPGQGLRLIYYSQIVNDFQKGDIAEGYSVSREKKESFPLTVTSAQKNPTAFYLCASSPGTSGYNEQFFGPGTRLTVL.

The chain uses TRBV30 and TRBJ2-7, with TRBD1 identical over 8 bases. V was pared by 4 bases and J by 3 bases, with 8 bases of the junction left unmatched. Germline V gene data show CDR1 as GTSNPN and CDR2 as SVGIG (reference sequence). This CDR3 contains 14 residues. CDR3 amino acids: CAWKAKTGVYEQYF. CDR3 bases: TGTGCCTGGAAAGCTAAGACAGGGGTCTACGAGCAGTACTTC.

This chain uses TRBV5-1 with TRBJ2-5; a weak D match, TRBD2 (5 bases). Trimming removed 0 bases from V and 3 bases from J, with 12 bases in between. This CDR3 contains 15 residues. Looked up from germline, CDR1 is SGHRS and CDR2 is YFSETQ. CDR3 amino acids: CASSLAVERKETQYF. The DNA of the CDR3 is TGCGCCAGCAGCTTGGCCGTGGAGCGGAAAGAGACCCAGTACTTC.

V is TRBV7-2 and J is TRBJ1-1; D possibly corresponds to TRBD1 (6 bases). The CDR3 is made up of 15 amino acids. The V end lost 3 bases, the J end lost 2 bases, and 13 bases lay between the germline ends. The germline CDR1 and CDR2 sequences are SGHTA and FQGNSA. The DNA of the CDR3 is TGTGCCAGCAGCTTGCCAGGGGCCCAAAACACTGAAGCTTTCTTT. This encodes CASSLPGAQNTEAFF.

The chain employs TRBV18 and TRBJ1-6; 7 positions match TRBD1. The CDR3 contains 16 residues. Germline trimming cut 6 bases from V and 0 bases from J; bases unmatched to any gene: 5. The germline CDR1 and CDR2 sequences are KGHSH and LQKENI. CDR3 sequence (DNA): TGTGCCAGCTCGTCAGCAGGGGGCTCCTATAATTCACCCCTCCACTTT. This codes for CASSSAGGSYNSPLHF. The complete variable domain, with remaining parts taken from reference TRBV18 and TRBJ1-6, reads NAGVMQNPRHLVRRRGQEARLRCSPMKGHSHVYWYRQLPEEGLKFMVYLQKENIIDESGMPKERFSAEFPKEGPSILRIQQVVRGDSAAYFCASSSAGGSYNSPLHFGNGTRLTVT.

V gene TRBV6-6 combines with J gene TRBJ1-4, with D perhaps matching TRBD1 (6 bases). The CDR3 is 14 residues long. Deletions cut 6 bases from V and 7 bases from J, with 15 bases between. Germline V lookup: CDR1 MNHNY, CDR2 SVGAGI (reference sequence). The CDR3 coding sequence is TGTGCCAGCAGCAAACAGGGATTAGGTGAAAAACTGTTTTTT. Translation: CASSKQGLGEKLFF.

This clone is medium-sized by frequency. The chain recombines TRBV6-1 with TRBJ1-1; tentative D call: TRBD1 (6 bases). The CDR3 consists of 10 residues. V lost 11 bases, J lost 8 bases, and 12 bases lay in between. Per germline, CDR1 MNHNS and CDR2 SASEGT. The CDR3 region has the DNA TGTGCCGTGAGACAGGTCGAAGCTTTCTTT. Its translation: CAVRQVEAFF.